This TCR beta chain was sequenced in a study of blood T cell repertoires in COVID-19. V was clipped by 3 bases and J by 6 bases, with 5 bases between them. Germline CDR1 reads MDHEN; CDR2 reads SYDVKM. This CDR3 has 12 amino acids. Generated by immunoSEQ multiplex PCR, the TCRdb table keeps only in-frame clones and is missing some. The table lists around 210,000 clones, around 80% of them singletons. The chain links TRBV28 to TRBJ2-2, with D unresolved. Sequencing was done on a sample of peripheral blood. This TCR was recovered from a woman aged 70-85 years with acute or convalescent COVID-19. CDR3 in amino acids: CASSFFPGELFF. Here the CDR3 DNA reads TGTGCCAGCAGTTTCTTTCCCGGGGAGCTGTTTTTT.